This passage covers 3 T cell receptor beta chains from one sample sequenced in a study of T-cell reconstitution after alpha-beta-depleted transplantation in children. Unique molecular identifiers were incorporated when the TCRbeta library was constructed. TCRdb itself ran the PCR reads through MiXCR, one entry per CDR3 protein. The profile shows 70,000 or so distinct CDR3 sequences, roughly 11% of them singletons. The sample here was PBMCs, taken before TCRalphabeta/CD19-depleted stem cell transplant. The source of these receptors is a boy aged 5-17 years with acute myeloid leukemia, due to receive a stem cell transplant.

On this clonotype: A read error may be the cause here, since a much bigger clone is one base away. This chain uses TRBV24-1 with TRBJ2-1; 12 bases are shared with TRBD2. CDR3 length: 18 residues. CDR1 and CDR2 from the germline V gene are KGHDR and SFDVKD. The CDR3 nucleotides are TGTGCCACCAGTGACCTTCCTCGGACTAGCGGGAACTACAATGAGCACTTCTTC. Translated, it gives CATSDLPRTSGNYNEHFF.

Many counts were recorded for this clonotype. This sequence joins TRBV5-1 and TRBJ2-5, with 11 positions matching TRBD2. The CDR3 spans 15 residues. V was clipped by 5 bases and J by 4 bases; unmatched bases: 7. CDR1 and CDR2 from the germline V gene are SGHRS and YFSETQ. The CDR3, as DNA: TGCGCCAGCAGTCTTAGCGGGGGGGCCGGAGAGACCCAGTACTTC. It yields the protein CASSLSGGAGETQYF.

This clonotype was found many times. The genes are TRBV7-2 and TRBJ2-1; 10 nucleotides match TRBD2. CDR3 size: 15 residues. V shed 6 bases, J shed 5 bases, and the junction held 7 bases outside the gene matches. Per germline, CDR1 SGHTA and CDR2 FQGNSA. The CDR3 spells CASRLSSGGHNEQFF. CDR3 bases: TGTGCCAGCAGACTCTCTAGCGGGGGACACAATGAGCAGTTCTTC.